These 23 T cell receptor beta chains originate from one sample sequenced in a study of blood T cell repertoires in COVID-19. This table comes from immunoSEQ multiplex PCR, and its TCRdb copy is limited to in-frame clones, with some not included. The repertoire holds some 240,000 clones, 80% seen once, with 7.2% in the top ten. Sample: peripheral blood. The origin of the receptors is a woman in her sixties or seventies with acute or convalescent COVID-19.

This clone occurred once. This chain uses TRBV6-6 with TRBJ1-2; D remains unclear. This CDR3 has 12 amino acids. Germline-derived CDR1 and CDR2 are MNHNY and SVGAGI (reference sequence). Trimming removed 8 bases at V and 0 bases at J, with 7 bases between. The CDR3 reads CASGGANYGYTF. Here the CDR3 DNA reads TGTGCCAGCGGCGGGGCTAACTATGGCTACACCTTC.

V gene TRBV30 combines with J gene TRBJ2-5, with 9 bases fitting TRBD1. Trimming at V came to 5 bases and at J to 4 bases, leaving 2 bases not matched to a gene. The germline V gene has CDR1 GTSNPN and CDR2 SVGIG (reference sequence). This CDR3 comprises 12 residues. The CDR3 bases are TGTGCCTGGGACAGGGGGTTAGAGACCCAGTACTTC. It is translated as CAWDRGLETQYF.

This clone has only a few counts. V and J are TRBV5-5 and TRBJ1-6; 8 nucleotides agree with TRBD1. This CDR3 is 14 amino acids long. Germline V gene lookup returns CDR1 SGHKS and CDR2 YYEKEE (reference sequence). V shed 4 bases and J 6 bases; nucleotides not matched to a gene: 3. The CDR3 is CASSADRGNSPLHF. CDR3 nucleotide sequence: TGTGCCAGCAGCGCCGACAGGGGTAATTCACCCCTCCACTTT.

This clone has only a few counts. CDR3 region: CATSEGRDDTQYF. The DNA of the CDR3 is TGTGCCACCAGTGAGGGGAGGGATGATACGCAGTATTTT. This chain connects TRBV24-1 to TRBJ2-3; 7 nucleotides line up with TRBD2. The CDR3 covers 13 residues. CDR1 is KGHDR and CDR2 is SFDVKD in the germline V gene. J gave up 6 bases and V 4 bases, and 3 bases lay outside the gene matches.

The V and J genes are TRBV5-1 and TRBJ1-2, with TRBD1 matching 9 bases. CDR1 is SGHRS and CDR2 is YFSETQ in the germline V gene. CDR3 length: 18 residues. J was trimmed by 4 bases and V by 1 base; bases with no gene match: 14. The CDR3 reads CASSLFFTGGAGFYGYTF. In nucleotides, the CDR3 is TGCGCCAGCAGCTTGTTTTTCACAGGGGGCGCGGGGTTCTATGGCTACACCTTC.

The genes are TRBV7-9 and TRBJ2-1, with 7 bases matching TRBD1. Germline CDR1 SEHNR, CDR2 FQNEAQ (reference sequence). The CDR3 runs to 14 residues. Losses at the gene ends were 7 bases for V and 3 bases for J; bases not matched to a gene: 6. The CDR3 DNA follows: TGTGCCAGCACCTCACAGGGGTTCTACAATGAGCAGTTCTTC. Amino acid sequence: CASTSQGFYNEQFF.

CDR3 loop: CASSTWGGYEQYF. The CDR3 DNA is TGTGCCAGCAGTACCTGGGGGGGGTACGAGCAGTACTTC. The chain uses TRBV5-4 and TRBJ2-7; 7 positions agree with TRBD2. V lost 5 bases to trimming and J lost 4 bases; unmatched junction nucleotides: 6. The CDR3 consists of 13 residues. Looked up from germline, CDR1 is SGHNT and CDR2 is YYREEE (reference sequence).

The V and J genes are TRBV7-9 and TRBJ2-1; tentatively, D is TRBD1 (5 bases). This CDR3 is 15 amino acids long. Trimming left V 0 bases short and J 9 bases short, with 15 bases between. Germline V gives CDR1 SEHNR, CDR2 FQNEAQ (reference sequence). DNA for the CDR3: TGTGCCAGCAGCTTAGCGTTAGGCGGACATGGTGAGCAGTTCTTC. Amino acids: CASSLALGGHGEQFF.

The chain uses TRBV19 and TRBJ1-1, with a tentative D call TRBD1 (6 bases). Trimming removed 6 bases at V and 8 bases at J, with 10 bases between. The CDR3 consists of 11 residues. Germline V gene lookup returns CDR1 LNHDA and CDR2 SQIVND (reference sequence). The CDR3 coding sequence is TGTGCCAGTAGGGGGGGGCAGGAAGCTTTCTTT. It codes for CASRGGQEAFF.

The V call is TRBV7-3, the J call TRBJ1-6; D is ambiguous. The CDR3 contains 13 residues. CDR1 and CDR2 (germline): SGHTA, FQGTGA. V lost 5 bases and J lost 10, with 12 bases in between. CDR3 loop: CASSPTERSPLHF. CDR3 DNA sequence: TGTGCCAGCAGCCCCACAGAAAGGTCACCCCTCCACTTT.

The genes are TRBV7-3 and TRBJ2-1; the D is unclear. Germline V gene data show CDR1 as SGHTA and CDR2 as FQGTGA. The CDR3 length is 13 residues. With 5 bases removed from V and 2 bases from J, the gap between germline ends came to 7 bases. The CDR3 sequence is CASSVAAYNEQFF. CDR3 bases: TGTGCCAGCAGCGTGGCGGCCTACAATGAGCAGTTCTTC.

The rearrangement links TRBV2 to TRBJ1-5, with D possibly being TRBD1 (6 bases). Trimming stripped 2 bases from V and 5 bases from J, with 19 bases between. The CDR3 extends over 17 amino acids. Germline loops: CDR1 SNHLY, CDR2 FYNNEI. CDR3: CASSESTGRRFDQPQHF. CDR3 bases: TGTGCCAGCAGTGAAAGTACAGGGAGACGCTTCGATCAGCCCCAGCATTTT.

Here the CDR3 reads CASSQERGSGYTQYF. CDR3 in DNA: TGTGCCAGCAGCCAAGAGCGGGGCTCAGGTTATACGCAGTATTTT. This chain joins TRBV4-2 and TRBJ2-3; D is perhaps TRBD2 (6 bases). Trimming stripped 0 bases from V and 7 bases from J, with 14 bases between. This CDR3 spans 15 amino acids. The germline V gene encodes CDR1 LGHNA and CDR2 YNFKEQ.

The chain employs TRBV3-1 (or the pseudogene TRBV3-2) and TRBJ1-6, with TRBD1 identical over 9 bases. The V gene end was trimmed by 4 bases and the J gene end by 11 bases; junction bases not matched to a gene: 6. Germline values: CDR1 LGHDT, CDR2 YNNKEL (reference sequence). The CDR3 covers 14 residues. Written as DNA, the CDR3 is TGTGCCAGCAGCCTTTGGGACAGGGAGGCACCCCTCCACTTT. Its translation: CASSLWDREAPLHF.

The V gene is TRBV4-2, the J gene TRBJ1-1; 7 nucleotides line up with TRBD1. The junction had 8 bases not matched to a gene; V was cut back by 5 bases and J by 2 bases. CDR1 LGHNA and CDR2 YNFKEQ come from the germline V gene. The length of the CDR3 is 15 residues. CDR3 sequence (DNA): TGTGCCAGCAGCTACTCCGACAGGGCAAACACTGAAGCTTTCTTT. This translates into CASSYSDRANTEAFF.

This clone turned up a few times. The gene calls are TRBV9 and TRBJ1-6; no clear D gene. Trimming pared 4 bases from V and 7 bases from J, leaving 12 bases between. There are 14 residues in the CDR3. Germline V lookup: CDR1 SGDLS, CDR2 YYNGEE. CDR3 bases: TGTGCCAGCAGCCGAGGGTCGTTCAATTCACCCCTCCACTTT. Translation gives CASSRGSFNSPLHF.

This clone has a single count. The CDR3 loop is CASSRHSLAVQSYGYTF. CDR3 coding DNA: TGTGCCAGCAGTCGCCACAGCCTGGCAGTTCAGTCCTATGGCTACACCTTC. The rearrangement joins TRBV6-6 to TRBJ1-2; unclear D gene. The germline V and J ends were trimmed by 5 bases and 4 bases, with 23 bases remaining between them. The CDR3 is 17 amino acids. CDR1 is MNHNY and CDR2 is SVGAGI in the germline V gene (reference sequence).

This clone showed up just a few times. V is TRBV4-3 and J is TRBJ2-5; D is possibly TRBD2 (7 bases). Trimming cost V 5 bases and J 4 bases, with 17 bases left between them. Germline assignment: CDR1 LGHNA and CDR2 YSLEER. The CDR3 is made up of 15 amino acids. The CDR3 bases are TGCGCCAGCAGCTTAGGGAGGGGGGGCCCAGAGACCCAGTACTTC. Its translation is CASSLGRGGPETQYF.

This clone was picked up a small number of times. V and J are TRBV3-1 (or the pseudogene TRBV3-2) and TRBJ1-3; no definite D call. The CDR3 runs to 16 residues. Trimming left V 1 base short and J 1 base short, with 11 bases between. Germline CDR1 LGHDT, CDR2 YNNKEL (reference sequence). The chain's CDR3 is CASSQVRSWSGNTIYF. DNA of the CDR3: TGTGCCAGCAGCCAAGTCCGGTCCTGGTCTGGAAACACCATATATTTT.

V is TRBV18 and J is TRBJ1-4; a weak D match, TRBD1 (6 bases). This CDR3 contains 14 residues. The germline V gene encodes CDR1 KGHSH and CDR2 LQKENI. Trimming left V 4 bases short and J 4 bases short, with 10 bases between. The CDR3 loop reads CASSRQALNEKLFF. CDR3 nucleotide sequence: TGTGCCAGCTCACGACAGGCCCTTAATGAAAAACTGTTTTTT.

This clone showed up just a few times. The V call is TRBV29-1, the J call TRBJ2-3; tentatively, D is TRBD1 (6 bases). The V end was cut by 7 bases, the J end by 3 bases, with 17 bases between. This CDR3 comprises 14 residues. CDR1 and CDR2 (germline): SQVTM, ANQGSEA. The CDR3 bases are TGCAGCGGGACACAGGGCGAGGTAACAGATACGCAGTATTTT. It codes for CSGTQGEVTDTQYF.

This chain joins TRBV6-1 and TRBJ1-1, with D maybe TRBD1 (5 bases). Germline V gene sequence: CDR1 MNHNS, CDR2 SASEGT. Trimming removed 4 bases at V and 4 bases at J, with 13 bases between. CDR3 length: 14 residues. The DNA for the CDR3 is TGTGCCAGCAGTGTCAGGGTGACGAGCACTGAAGCTTTCTTT. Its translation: CASSVRVTSTEAFF.

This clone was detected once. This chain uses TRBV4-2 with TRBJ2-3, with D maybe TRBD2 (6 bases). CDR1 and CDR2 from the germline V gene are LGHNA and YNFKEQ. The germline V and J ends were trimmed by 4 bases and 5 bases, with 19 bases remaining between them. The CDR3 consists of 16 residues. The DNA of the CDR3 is TGTGCCAGCAGCCCCTCAGGAGGGCCGAGGGTAGATACGCAGTATTTT. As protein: CASSPSGGPRVDTQYF.